This T cell receptor (beta chain) emerged from a study of cytomegalovirus exposure and HLA in healthy donors. Profiling relied on immunoSEQ multiplex PCR, and the TCRdb table lists in-frame clones only, not all of them. The repertoire has 100,000 to 150,000 clones, 70% to 90% of them found once; the top ten carry less than 2%. Germline CDR1 reads ENHRY; CDR2 reads SYGVKD. This CDR3 has 13 amino acids. V shed 3 bases and J shed 2 bases, with 7 bases lying between them. This TCR was sampled from a man aged 18 to 29 in good health and CMV-seronegative. The rearrangement uses TRBV10-3 and TRBJ1-2; D is unresolved. Source material: PBMCs. The CDR3 protein is CAISEDMNYGYTF. DNA of the CDR3: TGTGCCATCAGTGAAGACATGAACTATGGCTACACCTTC.